This record covers a single T cell receptor (beta chain). As yet, its antigen is unknown. The sample is drawn from a study of T cell responses to AZD1222 COVID-19 vaccine. The repertoire was sequenced with immunoSEQ multiplex PCR; TCRdb's copy has only in-frame clones and lacks some. This sample has around 99,000 clones, with approximately 90% found just once. Study results and caveats: White British ancestry dominated among donors, who included more females, and clonal diversity was possibly underestimated. Two AZD1222 administrations were followed by greater Spike-specific TCR breadth and depth. Targeting of unmutated variant regions was reportedly seen in nearly half of spike-specific TCRs. All repertoire sampling was performed exclusively after the peak T cell response.

This CDR3 is 21 amino acids long. Germline V gene data show CDR1 as PRHDT and CDR2 as FYEKMQ (reference sequence). The junction had 20 bases not matched to a gene; V was cut back by 0 bases and J by 8 bases. The chain combines TRBV13 with TRBJ2-1, with TRBD1 matching over 12 bases. The sample consisted of peripheral blood, taken 28 days after the second AZD1222 dose. The source of this sequence is an adult who received the AZD1222 COVID-19 vaccine. The CDR3 nucleotides are TGTGCCAGCAGCTTAGGCGGCCCGGAAAGAGAAGGGACAGGGGGCGTCGATGAGCAGTTCTTC. It codes for CASSLGGPEREGTGGVDEQFF.